The entry that follows covers one T cell receptor (beta chain) sequence. Libraries were prepared by immunoSEQ multiplex PCR; TCRdb keeps only in-frame clonotypes and omits some of them. In the table there are about 310,000 clones, roughly 86% of which are singletons. These data originate in a study of cytomegalovirus exposure and HLA in healthy donors. CDR3 length equals 15 residues. Germline V lookup: CDR1 SGHAT, CDR2 FQNNGV. The V and J ends lost 6 bases and 8 bases respectively, with 17 bases between them. This TCR came from a man aged 30-40 years in good health and CMV-seronegative. V usage is TRBV11-2 and J usage is TRBJ1-6; no reliable D call. Input material: PBMCs. In DNA form, the CDR3 reads TGTGCCAGCAGGGTGCGGTCTGCGCTCGATTCACCCCTCCACTTT. Translated, it gives CASRVRSALDSPLHF.